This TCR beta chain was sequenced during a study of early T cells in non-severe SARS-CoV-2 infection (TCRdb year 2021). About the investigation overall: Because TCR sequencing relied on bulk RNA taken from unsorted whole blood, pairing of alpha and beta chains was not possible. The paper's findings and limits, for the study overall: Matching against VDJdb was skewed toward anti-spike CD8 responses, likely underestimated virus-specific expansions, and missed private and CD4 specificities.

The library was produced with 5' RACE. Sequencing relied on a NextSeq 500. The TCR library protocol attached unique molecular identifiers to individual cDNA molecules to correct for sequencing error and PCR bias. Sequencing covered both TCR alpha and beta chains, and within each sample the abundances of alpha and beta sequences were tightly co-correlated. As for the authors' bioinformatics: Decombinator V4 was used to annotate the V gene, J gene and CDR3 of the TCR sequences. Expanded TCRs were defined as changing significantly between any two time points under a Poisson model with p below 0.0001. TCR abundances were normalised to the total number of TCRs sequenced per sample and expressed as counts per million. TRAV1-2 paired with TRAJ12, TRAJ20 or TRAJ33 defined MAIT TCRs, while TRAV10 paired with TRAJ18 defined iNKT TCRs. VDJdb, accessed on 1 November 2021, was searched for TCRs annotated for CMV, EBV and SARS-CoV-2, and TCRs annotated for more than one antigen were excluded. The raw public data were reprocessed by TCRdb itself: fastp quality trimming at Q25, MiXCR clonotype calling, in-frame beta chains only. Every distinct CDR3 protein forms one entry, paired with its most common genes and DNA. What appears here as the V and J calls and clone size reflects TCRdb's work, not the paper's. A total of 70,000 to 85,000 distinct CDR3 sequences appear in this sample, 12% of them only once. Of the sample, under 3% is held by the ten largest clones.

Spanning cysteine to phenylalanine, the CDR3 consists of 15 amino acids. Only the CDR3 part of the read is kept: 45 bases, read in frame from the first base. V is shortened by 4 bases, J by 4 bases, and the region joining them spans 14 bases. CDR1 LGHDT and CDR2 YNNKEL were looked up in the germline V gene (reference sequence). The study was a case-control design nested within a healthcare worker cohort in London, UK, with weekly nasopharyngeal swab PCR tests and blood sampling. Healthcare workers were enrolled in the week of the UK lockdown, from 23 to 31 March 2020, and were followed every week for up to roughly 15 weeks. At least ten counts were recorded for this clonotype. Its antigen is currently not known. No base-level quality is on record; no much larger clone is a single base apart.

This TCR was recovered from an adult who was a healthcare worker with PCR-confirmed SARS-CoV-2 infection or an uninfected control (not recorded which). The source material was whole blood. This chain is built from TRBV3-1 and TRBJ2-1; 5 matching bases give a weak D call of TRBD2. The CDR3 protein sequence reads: CASSPPWSGYNEQFF. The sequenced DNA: TGTGCCAGCAGCCCTCCGTGGAGCGGATACAATGAGCAGTTCTTC.